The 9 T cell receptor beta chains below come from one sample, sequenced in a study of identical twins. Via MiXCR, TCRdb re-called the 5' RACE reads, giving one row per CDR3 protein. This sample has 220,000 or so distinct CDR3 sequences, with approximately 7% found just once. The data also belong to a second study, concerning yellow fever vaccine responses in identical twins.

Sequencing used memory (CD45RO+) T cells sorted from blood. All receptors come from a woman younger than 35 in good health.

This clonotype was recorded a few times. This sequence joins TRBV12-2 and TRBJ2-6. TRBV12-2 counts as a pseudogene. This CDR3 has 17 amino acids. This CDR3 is CASRLVARLTGANVLTF. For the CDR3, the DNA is TGTGCAAGTCGCTTAGTCGCCCGGCTGACTGGGGCCAACGTCCTGACTTTC.

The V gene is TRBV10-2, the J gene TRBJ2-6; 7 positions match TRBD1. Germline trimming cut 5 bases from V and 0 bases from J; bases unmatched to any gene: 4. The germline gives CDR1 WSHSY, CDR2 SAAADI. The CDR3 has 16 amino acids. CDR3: CASSMGQLSGANVLTF. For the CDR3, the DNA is TGCGCCAGCAGTATGGGACAGCTCTCTGGGGCCAACGTCCTGACTTTC.

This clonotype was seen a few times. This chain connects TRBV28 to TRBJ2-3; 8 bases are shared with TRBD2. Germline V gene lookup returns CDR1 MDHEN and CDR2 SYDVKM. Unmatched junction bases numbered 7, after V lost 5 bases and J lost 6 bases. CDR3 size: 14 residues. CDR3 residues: CASSTGGPRDTQYF. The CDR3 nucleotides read TGTGCCAGCAGTACGGGGGGGCCGAGGGATACGCAGTATTTT. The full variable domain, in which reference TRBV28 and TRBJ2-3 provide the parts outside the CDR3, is DVKVTQSSRYLVKRTGEKVFLECVQDMDHENMFWYRQDPGLGLRLIYFSYDVKMKEKGDIPEGYSVSREKKERFSLILESASTNQTSMYLCASSTGGPRDTQYFGPGTRLTVL.

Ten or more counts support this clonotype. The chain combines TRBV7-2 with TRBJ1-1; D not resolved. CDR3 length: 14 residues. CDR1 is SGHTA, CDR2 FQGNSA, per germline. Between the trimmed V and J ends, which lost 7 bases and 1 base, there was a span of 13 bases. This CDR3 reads CASTEIGQNTEAFF. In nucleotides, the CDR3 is TGTGCCAGCACCGAAATCGGGCAGAACACTGAAGCTTTCTTT.

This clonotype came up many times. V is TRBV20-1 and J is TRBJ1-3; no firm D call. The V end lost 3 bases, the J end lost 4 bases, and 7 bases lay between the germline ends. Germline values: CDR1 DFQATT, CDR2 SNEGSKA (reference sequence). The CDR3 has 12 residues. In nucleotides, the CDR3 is TGCAGTGCTAGCGAAGGCGGAAACACCATATATTTT. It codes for CSASEGGNTIYF.

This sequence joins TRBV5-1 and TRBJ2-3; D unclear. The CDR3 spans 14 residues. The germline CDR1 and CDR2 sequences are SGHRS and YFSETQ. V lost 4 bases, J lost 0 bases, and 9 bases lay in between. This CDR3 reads CASSPTISTDTQYF. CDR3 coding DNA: TGCGCCAGCAGCCCGACAATTAGCACAGATACGCAGTATTTT.

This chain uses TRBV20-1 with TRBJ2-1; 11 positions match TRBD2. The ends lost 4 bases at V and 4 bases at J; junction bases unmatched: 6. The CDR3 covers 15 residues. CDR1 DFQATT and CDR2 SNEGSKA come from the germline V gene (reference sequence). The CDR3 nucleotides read TGCAGTGCTAAGACTAGCGGGGAGAGGTACAATGAGCAGTTCTTC. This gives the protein CSAKTSGERYNEQFF.

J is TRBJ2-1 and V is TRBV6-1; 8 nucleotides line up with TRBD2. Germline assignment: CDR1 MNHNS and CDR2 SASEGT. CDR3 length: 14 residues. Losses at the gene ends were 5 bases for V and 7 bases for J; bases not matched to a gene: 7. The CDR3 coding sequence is TGTGCCAGCAGTCTCGGGACTAGTAAGAATGAGCAGTTCTTC. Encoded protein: CASSLGTSKNEQFF.

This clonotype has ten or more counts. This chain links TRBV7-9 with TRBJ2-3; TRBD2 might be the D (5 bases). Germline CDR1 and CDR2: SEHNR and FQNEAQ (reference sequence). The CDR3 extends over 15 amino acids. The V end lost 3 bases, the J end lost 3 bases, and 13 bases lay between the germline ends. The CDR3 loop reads CASSFLPTGTDTQYF. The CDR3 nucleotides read TGTGCCAGCAGCTTTTTACCAACGGGGACAGATACGCAGTATTTT.